These T cell receptor beta chains were read from a single sample in a study of blood T cell repertoires in COVID-19. The protocol was immunoSEQ multiplex PCR, while the TCRdb copy is restricted to in-frame clones and leaves out a portion. The table lists about 62,000 clones, roughly 92% of them singletons. The source material was peripheral blood. These receptors were obtained from a human donor in a cohort sampled during active COVID-19. Both conserved end residues are trimmed from each CDR3.

v_gene: TRBV11-2; CDR3aa: ASSFGVQETQY
v_gene: TRBV3-1/TRBV3-2; CDR3aa: ASTSRGGNEQF
v_gene: TRBV30; CDR3aa: AWSWGGQLEQF
v_gene: TRBV7-9; CDR3aa: ASSGDSNNEKLF
v_gene: TRBV5-4; CDR3aa: ASSPTSGGLYGYT
v_gene: TRBV4-2; CDR3aa: ASSQGSGAGGYQETQY
v_gene: TRBV3-1/TRBV3-2; CDR3aa: ASSLRSSWKNIQY
v_gene: TRBV4-3; CDR3aa: ASSQDVGTSSYEQY
v_gene: TRBV7-2; CDR3aa: ASSPGTERALF
v_gene: TRBV3-1/TRBV3-2; CDR3aa: ASSQEMPGGILETQY
v_gene: TRBV2; CDR3aa: AAGSRMAGRGDTQY
v_gene: TRBV20-1; CDR3aa: SASNPLAGRGEQY
v_gene: TRBV7-8; CDR3aa: ASSLLSAGTGREAF
v_gene: TRBV7-2; CDR3aa: ASSSLAGGIEQY
v_gene: TRBV21-1; CDR3aa: ASSKAPDSRPYIYTYEQY
v_gene: TRBV2; CDR3aa: ASSGAGRNTEAF
v_gene: TRBV28; CDR3aa: ASSSGQGAGNTIY
v_gene: TRBV20-1; CDR3aa: SASEAWNTEAF
v_gene: TRBV28; CDR3aa: ASSYPPGGQAYEQY
v_gene: TRBV3-1/TRBV3-2; CDR3aa: ASSQGTGGTTGELF
v_gene: TRBV7-2; CDR3aa: ASSLTTDYGYT
v_gene: TRBV6-5; CDR3aa: ASQGALGGYT
v_gene: TRBV7-9; CDR3aa: ASQRDSQANEQF
v_gene: TRBV2; CDR3aa: ASSTSGRPNTGELF
v_gene: TRBV11-2; CDR3aa: ASSSLAGYNEQF
v_gene: TRBV30; CDR3aa: AWSVAVSGELF
v_gene: TRBV27; CDR3aa: ASSFLRADTQY
v_gene: TRBV27; CDR3aa: ASSPQGNLAGELF